The present T cell receptor (beta chain) was sequenced within a study of neurological immune-mediated disorders. Each CDR3 protein gets one entry after TCRdb re-called the 5' RACE reads with MiXCR. The sample yields fewer than 80,000 distinct CDR3 sequences, 4% to 5.5% seen once. The length of the CDR3 is 19 residues. V shed 0 bases and J shed 3 bases, with 23 bases lying between them. Germline V gene data show CDR1 as LGHNA and CDR2 as YNFKEQ. The study's findings and limits: Phylogenetically, 18 of 34 multiple sclerosis patients' repertoires fell into one related-CDR3 cluster, a possible signature. There were no CDR3 amino acid sequences shared by expanded clones across subjects, a result suggesting private repertoires in all groups.

This clonotype occurred many times. The antigen is unknown. PBMCs stored at -80 C, numbering 2 million, were the origin of the unsorted libraries. The chain employs TRBV4-2 and TRBJ1-1, with D maybe TRBD1 (5 bases). The TCR comes from a woman aged 45-65 years with multiple sclerosis. The sample comprised PBMCs. The DNA for the CDR3 is TGTGCCAGCAGCCAAGATATTGACGGGGGAAACTTTGGGTACACTGAAGCTTTCTTT. Encoded protein: CASSQDIDGGNFGYTEAFF.